These 16 T cell receptor beta chains came from one sample sequenced in a study of T cells after yellow fever vaccination. Via MiXCR, TCRdb re-called the 5' RACE reads, giving one row per CDR3 protein. The table shows some 350,000 distinct CDR3 sequences, with approximately 4% occurring only once. This material consisted of PBMCs, taken 5 days after the yellow fever booster vaccination. These TCRs come from a man aged 18 to 35 who received the YFV17D yellow fever vaccine.

This clonotype came up a few times. CDR3 sequence: CASSVESSGAQETQYF. CDR3 nucleotides: TGTGCCAGCAGCGTAGAGTCTAGCGGGGCCCAAGAGACCCAGTACTTC. The rearrangement uses TRBV9 and TRBJ2-5, with 9 nucleotides matching TRBD2. This CDR3 region has 16 residues. The germline V gene has CDR1 SGDLS and CDR2 YYNGEE. V was pared by 0 bases and J by 1 base, with 4 bases of the junction left unmatched.

V and J are TRBV30 and TRBJ1-1; TRBD1 matches at 8 bases. V shed 8 bases and J 3 bases; nucleotides not matched to a gene: 5. CDR3 length: 12 residues. Per the germline V gene, CDR1 is GTSNPN and CDR2 is SVGIG (reference sequence). CDR3 in amino acids: CALGQGHTEAFF. CDR3 DNA sequence: TGTGCCCTAGGACAGGGACACACTGAAGCTTTCTTT.

This clonotype was found a few times. The chain has TRBV27 and TRBJ2-7; perhaps TRBD2 as D (5 bases). The CDR3 is made up of 14 amino acids. Trimming removed 2 bases from V and 3 bases from J, with 11 bases in between. CDR1 and CDR2 (germline): MNHEY, SMNVEV (reference sequence). This chain's CDR3 is CASSLGQAGYEQYF. The CDR3 nucleotides read TGTGCCAGCAGTTTAGGGCAGGCGGGCTACGAGCAGTACTTC.

This clonotype has more than one count but fewer than ten. The genes are TRBV15 and TRBJ2-2; D not certain. CDR3 length equals 14 residues. Germline V gives CDR1 LNHNV, CDR2 YYDKDF (reference sequence). The V end lost 0 bases, the J end lost 4 bases, and 6 bases lay between the germline ends. The CDR3 protein is CATSRDDRTGELFF. The CDR3 region has the DNA TGTGCCACCAGCAGAGATGATCGCACCGGGGAGCTGTTTTTT.

Many counts were recorded for this clonotype. The rearrangement joins TRBV7-8 to TRBJ2-5; 11 bases fit TRBD1. The germline CDR1 and CDR2 sequences are SGHVS and FQNEAQ. The CDR3 is 14 residues long. The V gene end was trimmed by 2 bases and the J gene end by 5 bases; junction bases not matched to a gene: 1. CDR3 in amino acids: CASSLRDRGETQYF. DNA of the CDR3: TGTGCCAGCAGCTTACGGGACAGGGGGGAGACCCAGTACTTC.

This clonotype was seen a handful of times. The chain combines TRBV20-1 with TRBJ1-1; possible D gene TRBD1, 5 bases. The CDR3 has 13 amino acids. The germline V and J ends were trimmed by 8 bases and 8 bases, with 21 bases remaining between them. Germline CDR1 and CDR2: DFQATT and SNEGSKA (reference sequence). This CDR3 reads CSSPLIRGREAFF. The CDR3 region has the DNA TGCAGTTCACCCCTTATACGGGGGAGGGAAGCTTTCTTT.

There are a few counts of this clonotype. This chain links TRBV7-9 with TRBJ2-2; no clear D gene. Trimming removed 0 bases at V and 13 bases at J, with 12 bases between. CDR1 and CDR2 from the germline V gene are SEHNR and FQNEAQ (reference sequence). The CDR3 loop spans 13 amino acids. DNA for the CDR3: TGTGCCAGCAGCTTAGCGCGAATGGGTGTGCTGTTTTTT. Translation: CASSLARMGVLFF.

This clonotype was observed at least ten times. This chain uses TRBV18 with TRBJ2-3; 7 nucleotides align to TRBD2. V lost 3 bases to trimming and J lost 4 bases; unmatched junction nucleotides: 4. The CDR3 covers 14 residues. The germline CDR1 and CDR2 sequences are KGHSH and LQKENI. The CDR3 loop reads CASSPPLAADTQYF. The CDR3 nucleotides are TGTGCCAGCTCACCCCCGCTAGCGGCAGATACGCAGTATTTT.

The chain combines TRBV10-3 with TRBJ1-1, with D possibly matching TRBD1 (6 bases). Trimming cost V 0 bases and J 11 bases, with 10 bases left between them. Per germline, CDR1 ENHRY and CDR2 SYGVKD. CDR3 length: 12 residues. In nucleotides, the CDR3 is TGTGCCATCAGTGAGTCTCTAACAGGGGCTTTCTTT. Its translation is CAISESLTGAFF.

The chain links TRBV28 to TRBJ2-5, with D perhaps TRBD1 or TRBD2 (7 bases each). The CDR3 is 13 residues long. Germline V CDR1 and CDR2: MDHEN, SYDVKM. V was trimmed by 8 bases and J by 6 bases, leaving 16 bases between them. This CDR3 reads CASLGLGGQTQYF. CDR3 in DNA: TGTGCCAGCCTCGGACTAGGGGGCCAGACCCAGTACTTC. Full variable domain (outside the CDR3, taken from reference TRBV28 and TRBJ2-5): DVKVTQSSRYLVKRTGEKVFLECVQDMDHENMFWYRQDPGLGLRLIYFSYDVKMKEKGDIPEGYSVSREKKERFSLILESASTNQTSMYLCASLGLGGQTQYFGPGTRLLVL.

The CDR3 here is CASSPRDVGAEAFF. In DNA form, the CDR3 reads TGCGCCAGCAGCCCCCGGGACGTGGGGGCTGAAGCTTTCTTT. The chain is built from TRBV5-1 and TRBJ1-1, with D perhaps matching TRBD1 (5 bases). This CDR3 comprises 14 residues. CDR1 is SGHRS and CDR2 is YFSETQ in the germline V gene. With 4 bases removed from V and 6 bases from J, the gap between germline ends came to 16 bases.

This clonotype was counted only a few times. Just one base apart from a much larger clone, this may be a read error. The gene calls are TRBV20-1 and TRBJ2-2; D is unclear. Germline loops: CDR1 DFQATT, CDR2 SNEGSKA (reference sequence). With 1 base removed from V and 2 bases from J, the gap between germline ends came to 5 bases. The CDR3 totals 13 residues. The CDR3 region has the DNA TGCAGTGCTAGAGTTCTAAACACCGGGGAGCTGTTTTTT. Translation: CSARVLNTGELFF.

This clonotype came up a few times. V and J are TRBV20-1 and TRBJ1-5; a possible D gene is TRBD1 (6 bases). CDR3 length: 13 amino acids. CDR1 and CDR2 (germline): DFQATT, SNEGSKA (reference sequence). Trimming pared 8 bases from V and 5 bases from J, leaving 16 bases between. The CDR3 loop reads CSTYRDPYQPQHF. CDR3 DNA: TGCAGTACCTACAGGGACCCCTATCAGCCCCAGCATTTT.

This clonotype was seen only a few times. The chain has TRBV6-5 and TRBJ2-2; D is unresolved. Between the trimmed V and J ends, which lost 6 bases and 7 bases, there was a span of 15 bases. Looked up from germline, CDR1 is MNHEY and CDR2 is SVGAGI. The CDR3 has 14 residues. CDR3 amino acids: CASSQGQFSGELFF. As DNA, the CDR3 is TGTGCCAGCAGCCAAGGCCAGTTCAGCGGGGAGCTGTTTTTT.

This clonotype appeared a few times. J is TRBJ1-5 and V is TRBV6-2 or TRBV6-3; D uncertain. The V end was cut by 6 bases, the J end by 2 bases, with 11 bases between. CDR1 is MNHEY and CDR2 is SVGEGT in the germline V gene. The CDR3 length is 14 residues. The CDR3, as DNA: TGTGCCAGCAGCTCCGTCCCTGGCAATCAGCCCCAGCATTTT. Translating it yields CASSSVPGNQPQHF.

This clonotype was seen many times. The CDR3 loop is CASSLEAGNSQPQHF. CDR3 coding DNA: TGCGCCAGCAGCTTGGAGGCAGGGAATAGTCAGCCCCAGCATTTT. This chain connects TRBV5-1 to TRBJ1-5, with D perhaps matching TRBD1 (5 bases). The CDR3 has 15 amino acids. The germline CDR1 and CDR2 sequences are SGHRS and YFSETQ. The ends were cut back, 0 bases at V and 6 bases at J, with 13 bases in the middle.